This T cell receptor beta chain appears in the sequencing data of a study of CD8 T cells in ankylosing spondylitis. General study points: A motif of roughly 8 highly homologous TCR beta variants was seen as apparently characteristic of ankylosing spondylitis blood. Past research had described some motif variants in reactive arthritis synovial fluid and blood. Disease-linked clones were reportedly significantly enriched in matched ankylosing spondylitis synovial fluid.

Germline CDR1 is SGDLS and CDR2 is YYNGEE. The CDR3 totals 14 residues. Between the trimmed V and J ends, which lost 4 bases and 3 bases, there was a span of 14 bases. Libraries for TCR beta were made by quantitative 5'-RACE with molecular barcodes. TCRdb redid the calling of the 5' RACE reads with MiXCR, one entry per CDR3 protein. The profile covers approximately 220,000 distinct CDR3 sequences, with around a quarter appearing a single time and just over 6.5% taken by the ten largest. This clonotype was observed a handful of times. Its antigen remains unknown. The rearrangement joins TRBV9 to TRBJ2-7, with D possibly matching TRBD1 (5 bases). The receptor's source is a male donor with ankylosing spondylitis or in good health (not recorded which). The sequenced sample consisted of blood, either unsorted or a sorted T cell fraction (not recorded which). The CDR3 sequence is CASSSREVGYEQYF. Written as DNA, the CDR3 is TGTGCCAGCAGCTCCAGGGAAGTCGGCTACGAGCAGTACTTC. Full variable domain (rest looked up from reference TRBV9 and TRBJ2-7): DSGVTQTPKHLITATGQRVTLRCSPRSGDLSVYWYQQSLDQGLQFLIQYYNGEERAKGNILERFSAQQFPDLHSELNLSSLELGDSALYFCASSSREVGYEQYFGPGTRLTVT.